The 29 T cell receptor beta chains given below trace back to one sample, sequenced in a study of graft-versus-host responses after intestinal transplantation. These receptors' antigens are unknown. The table came from immunoSEQ multiplex PCR; TCRdb's copy has only in-frame clones and leaves some out. The top ten hold roughly 0.62% of the sample, which has around 50,000 clones, more than 70% seen once. The sequenced sample was unstimulated CD4+ T cells sorted from spleen or lymph node cells, obtained before transplant. The receptors originated from a human donor who was the organ donor for an intestinal transplant.

The chain is built from TRBV5-4 and TRBJ1-2, with 7 bases aligning to TRBD1. This CDR3 contains 13 residues. The germline V gene encodes CDR1 SGHNT and CDR2 YYREEE (reference sequence). With V trimmed by 4 bases and J by 2 bases, 2 bases remained unmatched. CDR3 DNA sequence: TGTGCCAGCAGCCTGGACAGGAACTATGGCTACACCTTC. Protein sequence: CASSLDRNYGYTF.

The chain recombines TRBV20-1 with TRBJ2-1, with D perhaps TRBD2 (5 bases). Trimming left V 8 bases short and J 7 bases short, with 6 bases between. Germline CDR1 reads DFQATT; CDR2 reads SNEGSKA (reference sequence). This CDR3 spans 9 amino acids. This chain's CDR3 is CSWTNEQFF. In DNA, the CDR3 is TGCAGTTGGACTAATGAGCAGTTCTTC.

The CDR3 protein is CASSRGSSYNEQFF. CDR3 nucleotides: TGTGCCAGCAGTCGAGGGAGCTCCTACAATGAGCAGTTCTTC. This sequence joins TRBV28 and TRBJ2-1, with TRBD2 as a possible D gene (5 bases). The CDR3 is 14 residues long. V lost 5 bases and J lost 0, with 8 bases in between. Germline values: CDR1 MDHEN, CDR2 SYDVKM.

The chain is built from TRBV18 and TRBJ2-2; 8 nucleotides line up with TRBD2. Germline V lookup: CDR1 KGHSH, CDR2 LQKENI. Trimming removed 3 bases from V and 5 bases from J; junction bases left unmatched: 8. The CDR3 has 16 residues. CDR3 residues: CASSPLSGSGTGELFF. CDR3 in DNA: TGTGCCAGCTCACCTCTCAGCGGGAGCGGTACCGGGGAGCTGTTTTTT.

The chain couples TRBV9 to TRBJ2-1, with D tentatively TRBD2 (7 bases). Trimming removed 0 bases from V and 7 bases from J, with 11 bases in between. The CDR3 runs to 14 residues. Germline CDR1 reads SGDLS; CDR2 reads YYNGEE. The CDR3 DNA is TGTGCCAGCAGCGTAGCAGGGAGGGGGAATGAGCAGTTCTTC. It specifies CASSVAGRGNEQFF. The full variable domain, in which reference TRBV9 and TRBJ2-1 provide the parts outside the CDR3, is DSGVTQTPKHLITATGQRVTLRCSPRSGDLSVYWYQQSLDQGLQFLIQYYNGEERAKGNILERFSAQQFPDLHSELNLSSLELGDSALYFCASSVAGRGNEQFFGPGTRLTVL.

CDR3 protein: CASSPPGQAFRGYTF. The CDR3 DNA reads TGTGCCAGCAGTCCACCGGGACAGGCCTTTCGTGGCTACACCTTC. The V call is TRBV28, the J call TRBJ1-2, with 8 bases that match TRBD1. The CDR3 loop spans 15 amino acids. V dropped 5 bases and J dropped 7; count of bases not matched to a gene: 12. CDR1 is MDHEN, CDR2 SYDVKM, per germline.

The chain has TRBV29-1 and TRBJ2-1, with TRBD2 identical over 9 bases. Unmatched junction bases numbered 7, after V lost 7 bases and J lost 6 bases. The CDR3 sequence is 13 residues long. Germline V gene sequence: CDR1 SQVTM, CDR2 ANQGSEA. The CDR3, as DNA: TGCAGCGGGGGTAGCGGGAGTCTCAATGAGCAGTTCTTC. This encodes CSGGSGSLNEQFF.

The J gene is TRBJ2-1, the V gene TRBV11-2; D gene ambiguous. The CDR3 runs 15 residues. Trimming left V 1 base short and J 6 bases short, with 13 bases between. CDR1 is SGHAT, CDR2 FQNNGV, per germline. The CDR3 DNA sequence: TGTGCCAGCAGCTTAGCGGCGGTCCCGGGCAATGAGCAGTTCTTC. Amino acids: CASSLAAVPGNEQFF.

As to this clone: The sample contains more than one DNA sequence encoding this CDR3. The chain couples TRBV6-1 to TRBJ2-7; 10 bases align to TRBD2. Germline CDR1 reads MNHNS; CDR2 reads SASEGT. V lost 6 bases to trimming and J lost 2 bases; unmatched junction nucleotides: 4. The CDR3 has 14 residues. In nucleotides, the CDR3 is TGTGCCAGCAGCAAAACTAGCGGGACCTACGAGCAGTACTTC. This codes for CASSKTSGTYEQYF.

The rearrangement links TRBV19 to TRBJ2-7; TRBD2 aligns across 14 bases. Germline V CDR1 and CDR2: LNHDA, SQIVND (reference sequence). This CDR3 comprises 14 residues. V was clipped by 3 bases and J by 6 bases; unmatched bases: 1. CDR3 nucleotides: TGTGCCAGTAGTATCGGACTAGCGGGGGGCGAGCAGTACTTC. This encodes CASSIGLAGGEQYF.

The CDR3 DNA follows: TGTGCCAGCAGTTACTCGACAGGAGTTGGCAATGAGCAGTTCTTC. Translation gives CASSYSTGVGNEQFF. This chain uses TRBV6-5 with TRBJ2-1, with a weak D call TRBD1 (6 bases). The CDR3 has 15 residues. Trimming shortened V by 0 bases and J by 6 bases, and 12 bases separated the two germline ends. The germline V gene has CDR1 MNHEY and CDR2 SVGAGI.

The V and J genes are TRBV28 and TRBJ2-7; 7 bases fit TRBD1. The trim removed 5 bases at V and 3 bases at J, leaving 7 bases unmatched. The CDR3 is 14 residues long. Germline CDR1 MDHEN, CDR2 SYDVKM. CDR3 sequence: CASSPDRSNYEQYF. CDR3 coding DNA: TGTGCCAGCAGTCCGGACAGGAGCAACTACGAGCAGTACTTC.

The rearrangement links TRBV6-1 to TRBJ2-7; the match to TRBD1 covers 8 bases. The trim removed 3 bases at V and 2 bases at J, leaving 6 bases unmatched. Germline V gene lookup returns CDR1 MNHNS and CDR2 SASEGT. The CDR3 contains 15 residues. The chain's CDR3 is CASSDRDRPPYEQYF. The CDR3 DNA sequence: TGTGCCAGCAGTGATCGGGACAGGCCTCCCTACGAGCAGTACTTC.

This chain links TRBV4-1 with TRBJ2-7, with a possible D match to TRBD1 (6 bases). CDR3 length: 17 amino acids. The germline V gene has CDR1 MGHRA and CDR2 YSYEKL. V lost 2 bases, J lost 4 bases, and 21 bases lay in between. CDR3 nucleotide sequence: TGCGCCAGCAGCCAACTCCAAGGGACATCTATCCCGTACGAGCAGTACTTC. This gives the protein CASSQLQGTSIPYEQYF.

This sequence joins TRBV18 and TRBJ2-1; no reliable D call. V was clipped by 4 bases and J by 0 bases, with 10 bases between them. CDR1 and CDR2 from the germline V gene are KGHSH and LQKENI. The CDR3 contains 15 residues. In nucleotides, the CDR3 is TGTGCCAGCTCACAAGACTTGAGCTCCTACAATGAGCAGTTCTTC. As protein: CASSQDLSSYNEQFF.

This sequence joins TRBV4-3 and TRBJ2-2; D is possibly TRBD2 (6 bases). V gave up 4 bases and J gave up 2 bases, with 11 bases separating them. The CDR3 sequence is 15 residues long. Looked up from germline, CDR1 is LGHNA and CDR2 is YSLEER. The CDR3 region has the DNA TGCGCCAGCAGCCCAGGAGGGAGCAACACCGGGGAGCTGTTTTTT. This codes for CASSPGGSNTGELFF.

This chain uses TRBV4-1 with TRBJ1-3; a weak D match, TRBD1 (6 bases). The CDR3 is 16 amino acids. Trimming shortened V by 4 bases and J by 1 base, and 14 bases separated the two germline ends. The germline CDR1 and CDR2 sequences are MGHRA and YSYEKL. The CDR3 protein is CASSPLDRRSGNTIYF. CDR3 coding DNA: TGCGCCAGCAGCCCTTTGGACAGAAGATCTGGAAACACCATATATTTT.

This chain's CDR3 is CASSVRGGNQPQHF. The CDR3 nucleotides read TGTGCCAGCAGCGTCAGGGGAGGCAATCAGCCCCAGCATTTT. J is TRBJ1-5 and V is TRBV7-2, with D possibly TRBD1 on 6 matching bases. Germline V gene data show CDR1 as SGHTA and CDR2 as FQGNSA. Trimming left V 5 bases short and J 2 bases short, with 10 bases between. The length of the CDR3 is 14 residues.

The chain is built from TRBV4-2 and TRBJ2-2; no definite D call. Trimming cost V 0 bases and J 3 bases, with 8 bases left between them. The germline V gene has CDR1 LGHNA and CDR2 YNFKEQ. The CDR3 runs 15 residues. The chain's CDR3 is CASSQDSSYTGELFF. CDR3 bases: TGTGCCAGCAGCCAAGATTCCTCTTACACCGGGGAGCTGTTTTTT.

The chain has TRBV19 and TRBJ1-2; D remains ambiguous. In germline, CDR1 is LNHDA, CDR2 SQIVND (reference sequence). The CDR3 is made up of 14 amino acids. V was clipped by 3 bases and J by 4 bases, with 12 bases between them. The CDR3 here is CASSIPSGSYGYTF. The CDR3 DNA sequence: TGTGCCAGTAGTATCCCCAGTGGGAGCTATGGCTACACCTTC.

The chain recombines TRBV28 with TRBJ2-5; 7 bases are shared with TRBD1. Germline lookup yields CDR1 MDHEN and CDR2 SYDVKM. V was pared by 3 bases and J by 0 bases, with 4 bases of the junction left unmatched. This CDR3 comprises 15 residues. The CDR3 nucleotides are TGTGCCAGCAGTTTTGGGGGACAGAACCAAGAGACCCAGTACTTC. Its protein product is CASSFGGQNQETQYF.

There are a few counts of this clone. CDR3 coding DNA: TGTGCCAGCAGCACCGCATCGCGGGACACAGATACGCAGTATTTT. Its translation is CASSTASRDTDTQYF. The chain links TRBV7-2 to TRBJ2-3; possibly TRBD2 for D (6 bases). V dropped 5 bases and J dropped 2 bases, with 14 bases sitting between them. The CDR3 consists of 15 residues. CDR1 SGHTA and CDR2 FQGNSA come from the germline V gene. Drawing the rest from reference TRBV7-2 and TRBJ2-3, the complete variable domain is GAGVSQSPSNKVTEKGKDVELRCDPISGHTALYWYRQSLGQGLEFLIYFQGNSAPDKSGLPSDRFSAERTGGSVSTLTIQRTQQEDSAVYLCASSTASRDTDTQYFGPGTRLTVL.

The V call is TRBV18, the J call TRBJ2-5; 8 nucleotides agree with TRBD2. There are 23 residues in the CDR3. CDR1 KGHSH and CDR2 LQKENI come from the germline V gene. After removal of 0 bases from V and 0 bases from J, the junction contained 24 bases not matched to a gene. CDR3: CASSPPGAGWGEAGAQYQETQYF. CDR3 bases: TGTGCCAGCTCACCACCGGGAGCAGGCTGGGGAGAAGCGGGAGCCCAGTACCAAGAGACCCAGTACTTC.

The chain is built from TRBV5-1 and TRBJ1-1; the D is unclear. The V and J ends lost 0 bases and 1 base respectively, with 4 bases between them. Per the germline V gene, CDR1 is SGHRS and CDR2 is YFSETQ. This CDR3 region has 13 residues. CDR3 bases: TGCGCCAGCAGCTTGGACAGGAACACTGAAGCTTTCTTT. Translation: CASSLDRNTEAFF.

The sample holds a few counts of this clone. The chain is built from TRBV5-1 and TRBJ1-5; 9 bases line up with TRBD1. The germline CDR1 and CDR2 sequences are SGHRS and YFSETQ. V lost 4 bases and J lost 2; bases outside the gene matches: 1. This CDR3 contains 14 residues. This chain's CDR3 is CASSRTGGNQPQHF. Written as DNA, the CDR3 is TGCGCCAGCAGCAGGACAGGGGGCAATCAGCCCCAGCATTTT.

The rearrangement joins TRBV6-5 to TRBJ2-7, with D perhaps matching TRBD1 (5 bases). CDR1 and CDR2 from the germline V gene are MNHEY and SVGAGI. Trimming removed 0 bases from V and 7 bases from J, with 13 bases in between. This CDR3 has 14 amino acids. The CDR3 loop reads CASSYSSGSLEQYF. The CDR3, as DNA: TGTGCCAGCAGTTACTCGTCAGGGTCGTTAGAGCAGTACTTC.

The V call is TRBV6-5, the J call TRBJ1-4, with D perhaps TRBD1 (5 bases). V was cut by 0 bases and J by 6 bases, with 11 bases left in between. This CDR3 contains 15 residues. Looked up from germline, CDR1 is MNHEY and CDR2 is SVGAGI. Here the CDR3 reads CASSYSNRFDEKLFF. The CDR3 DNA reads TGTGCCAGCAGTTACTCGAACAGGTTTGATGAAAAACTGTTTTTT.

The chain recombines TRBV29-1 with TRBJ1-3, with a weak D call TRBD1 (6 bases). From germline, CDR1 is SQVTM and CDR2 ANQGSEA. The CDR3 extends over 13 amino acids. Trimming left V 5 bases short and J 1 base short, with 9 bases between. CDR3 in amino acids: CSVRRGSGNTIYF. In DNA, the CDR3 is TGCAGCGTTCGCAGGGGTTCTGGAAACACCATATATTTT.

The chain carries TRBV19 and TRBJ2-7, with TRBD1 as a possible D gene (6 bases). Trimming cost V 6 bases and J 3 bases, with 12 bases left between them. The CDR3 has 13 residues. The V gene's germline CDR1 is LNHDA and CDR2 SQIVND (reference sequence). The CDR3 nucleotides are TGTGCCAGTAGCCCCGGACAGCTCTACGAGCAGTACTTC. This sequence encodes CASSPGQLYEQYF. The variable domain in full, completed from reference TRBV19 and TRBJ2-7, reads DGGITQSPKYLFRKEGQNVTLSCEQNLNHDAMYWYRQDPGQGLRLIYYSQIVNDFQKGDIAEGYSVSREKKESFPLTVTSAQKNPTAFYLCASSPGQLYEQYFGPGTRLTVT.